This T cell receptor beta chain derives from a study of blood T cell repertoires in COVID-19 (dated by TCRdb to the early 2020s). Context from the whole study: Samples covering the acute and convalescent phases of COVID-19 were provided by collaborators in the United States, Italy and Spain. The material from the prospective study consisted of cDNA or gDNA derived from T cells, B-cell-depleted T cells, or PBMCs. A freely available public database, intended as a resource for researchers studying the immune response to SARS-CoV-2, is where the repertoires were released. Nearly every sample came with metadata listing a de-identified subject ID, COVID-19 status, age in years and sex. Samples came from the ongoing ImmuneRACE study (first 160 participants) plus 1,254 subjects from 6 global collaborators. Deeply sampled blood TCRbeta repertoires from subjects exposed to, actively infected with, or recovered from COVID-19 were included in the dataset. Where available, HLA class I and class II types were taken from metadata supplied by the sample provider and were not determined by assay-based typing.

Each collaborating institution followed its own protocols to collect whole blood in K2EDTA tubes. For TCRbeta analysis, collaborators shipped samples in one of three forms: frozen whole blood, isolated PBMCs, or DNA extracted from either of those sample types. The immunoSEQ Assay, a bias-controlled multiplex PCR, was used to amplify TCRbeta CDR3 regions from genomic DNA. In the authors' own workflow: Nucleated cell counts per sample were estimated from amplification of reference gene primers within the assay. Sequence reads were collapsed and filtered to measure the absolute abundance of every unique TCRbeta CDR3 rearrangement. For each sample, productive Simpson clonality was calculated as the square root of Simpson's diversity index across productive rearrangements. The table was pulled from immuneACCESS by TCRdb, which kept in-frame rearrangements only. Such tables lose some clones; where checked, under half of the loss comes from unresolved V genes, and the rest has no known cause. The V and J calls and clone size were taken over from that table, and D and trimming were inferred from the DNA. Present in this sample are roughly 130,000 clones, about 70% of which were seen just once. Around 13% of the sample is in the top ten clones.

Comment on this clone: Its antigen remains unidentified. It has no much larger one-base neighbor in the sample; base qualities were not kept.

V and J lose 4 bases and 7 bases, and a span of 8 bases separates them. The germline V gene specifies MDHEN as CDR1 and SYDVKM as CDR2. The CDR3, cysteine through phenylalanine, is 12 amino acids long. The retained sequence is limited to the CDR3, 36 bases, with the frame set at the first base. Results the study describes overall, beyond this receptor: The amount of clinical and demographic metadata varied by source and participant and was provided uncurated.

This receptor was taken from an elderly man with acute or convalescent COVID-19. Sequenced material: peripheral blood. The V and J genes are TRBV28 and TRBJ2-1; the best D guess is TRBD1, with 5 bases matching. The CDR3 sequence is CASSSGWNEQFF. At the DNA level, the sequence is TGTGCCAGCAGTTCAGGGTGGAATGAGCAGTTCTTC. Beyond the CDR3, the reference TRBV28 and TRBJ2-1 genes provide the residues; the full variable domain reads: DVKVTQSSRYLVKRTGEKVFLECVQDMDHENMFWYRQDPGLGLRLIYFSYDVKMKEKGDIPEGYSVSREKKERFSLILESASTNQTSMYLCASSSGWNEQFFGPGTRLTVL.